This T cell receptor (beta chain) was recovered during a study of blood T cell repertoires in COVID-19. Study details: Researchers got acute and convalescent COVID-19 samples from the United States, Italy and Spain.

The CDR3 consists of 17 residues. Germline CDR1 SGHNT, CDR2 YYREEE (reference sequence). J gave up 6 bases and V 0 bases, and 9 bases lay outside the gene matches. Only in-frame clones appear in the TCRdb table, and some are missing; sequencing was by immunoSEQ multiplex PCR. Here the sample spans around 130,000 clones, 83% being singletons. The chain employs TRBV5-4 and TRBJ2-1, with 10 nucleotides matching TRBD1. The sequenced sample consisted of PBMCs or T cells enriched from blood (not recorded which). The TCR sequence derives from a man in his thirties or forties who had recovered from COVID-19. CDR3 sequence: CASSLAPPGQGPNEQFF. The DNA of the CDR3 is TGTGCCAGCAGCTTGGCCCCCCCGGGACAGGGGCCCAATGAGCAGTTCTTC.